This record covers a single TCR beta chain. The target antigen is unknown. This sample is drawn from a study of immune evolution from preneoplasia to lung adenocarcinoma. Study observations and caveats: Later-stage lesions appeared to have more T cells, more diversity, less clonality.

Germline V gives CDR1 MNHEY, CDR2 SVGAGI. The V end lost 7 bases, the J end lost 0 bases, and 10 bases lay between the germline ends. There are 13 residues in the CDR3. Method: immunoSEQ multiplex PCR; TCRdb's copy keeps in-frame clones and lacks some. This sample has around 10,000 clones; almost 90% occur once, and the top ten carry 2% to 3%. The clonotype comes from a person aged 65-85 years with invasive lung adenocarcinoma. The V and J genes are TRBV6-5 and TRBJ2-7, with D hard to call. The sample comprised FFPE invasive lung adenocarcinoma tissue. In nucleotides, the CDR3 is TGTGCCAGCATCCACCCGAGCTCCTACGAGCAGTACTTC. The encoded protein is CASIHPSSYEQYF.